These 12 T cell receptor beta chains share one sample of origin, sequenced in a study of tumor-infiltrating lymphocytes in primary liver carcinoma. TCR beta cDNA was prepared out of around 460 ng total RNA by means of a constant-region primer. Each TCR beta library was derived from three nested multiplex PCR rounds that employed slightly modified ARM-PCR. A C-beta reverse primer was combined with TRBV1-TRBV30 forward primers in the first two PCR rounds, and each round had approximately 9 cycles. TCRdb re-derived calls from the multiplex PCR reads in MiXCR, one entry per CDR3 protein. Of about 100,000 distinct CDR3 sequences in the sample, 65% to 75% were seen once. DNA and RNA were both co-extracted from approximately 22-30 mg of bulk tissue that had not been sorted. Sample: liver tumor tissue from sampling region 2. The subset is: tumor region T2, inferior pole. These TCRs come from an older woman with primary liver carcinoma and hepatitis B virus infection.

Regarding this clonotype: Mismatch with germline at one junction end may stem from a read error. The rearrangement uses TRBV6-5 and TRBJ2-2; TRBD2 aligns across 11 bases. The CDR3 is 17 residues long. Germline V gives CDR1 MNHEY, CDR2 SVGAGI. The DNA of the CDR3 is TGTGCCAGCAGTCGGTCGGAACTAGCGGGAGACACCGGGGATCTGTTTTTT. Its translation is CASSRSELAGDTGDLFF.

The chain combines TRBV9 with TRBJ2-1; no definite D call. With 4 bases removed from V and 10 bases from J, the gap between germline ends came to 15 bases. The CDR3 extends over 13 amino acids. The germline V gene has CDR1 SGDLS and CDR2 YYNGEE. The CDR3 here is CASSLIDSREQFF. The CDR3 region has the DNA TGTGCCAGCAGCTTAATCGACTCAAGGGAGCAGTTCTTC.

Concerning this clonotype itself: The junction shows a germline mismatch at one end, possibly a read error. DNA of the CDR3: TGCGCCAGCAATGAGTCGTTGCACGAACGGGGTCAGCCCCAGCATTTT. Translation: CASNESLHERGQPQHF. V and J are TRBV10-2 and TRBJ1-5; no clear D. This CDR3 is built from 16 residues. CDR1 is WSHSY, CDR2 SAAADI, per germline.

This clonotype was detected once. The chain links TRBV5-6 to TRBJ2-3; D is unresolved. Germline V gives CDR1 SGHDT, CDR2 YYEEEE. The ends were cut back, 1 base at V and 4 bases at J, with 10 bases in the middle. The CDR3 runs to 14 residues. CDR3 nucleotide sequence: TGTGCCAGCAGCTTGCTTCTATATGCAGATACGCAGTATTTT. Amino acid sequence: CASSLLLYADTQYF.

As to this clonotype: The junction shows a germline mismatch at one end, possibly a read error. This chain joins TRBV11-3 and TRBJ2-3, with D perhaps TRBD2 (5 bases). The germline V gene has CDR1 SGHNT and CDR2 YENEEA. This CDR3 has 15 amino acids. CDR3 residues: CASSVVSGGTDMQYF. The DNA for the CDR3 is TGTGCCAGCAGCGTAGTGTCAGGAGGCACAGATATGCAGTATTTT.

Note on this clonotype: This may come from a read error, since a much larger clone is one base off. The missing conserved phenylalanine or tryptophan at the end of this CDR3 makes a read error likely. V and J are TRBV11-3 and TRBJ1-1; no definite D call. Germline CDR1 SGHNT, CDR2 YENEEA. The CDR3 runs 14 residues. The V and J ends lost 4 bases and 3 bases respectively, with 12 bases between them. CDR3 residues: CASSYGESDTEAFS. For the CDR3, the DNA is TGTGCCAGCAGCTACGGGGAGTCGGACACTGAAGCTTTCTCT.

A note on this clonotype: The junction does not match germline at one end; this may be a read error. This chain uses TRBV10-3 with TRBJ2-7, with D possibly TRBD2 on 6 matching bases. The V gene's germline CDR1 is ENHRY and CDR2 SYGVKD. The CDR3 totals 15 residues. CDR3 sequence (DNA): TGTACCATCAGTGAGAGGGTGACGGGGGACTGCGAGCAGTACTTC. It yields the protein CTISERVTGDCEQYF.

Note on this clonotype: Relative to the germline gene, one junction end is altered; a read error may explain this. This chain links TRBV4-2 with TRBJ2-2; D is perhaps TRBD1 or TRBD2 (6 bases each). CDR1 is LGHNA and CDR2 is YNFKEQ in the germline V gene. The CDR3 totals 16 residues. In DNA form, the CDR3 reads TGTGCCAGCAGCCATGCTGTGGGCGCGAGAACTGGGGGGCTGTTATTT. Translation: CASSHAVGARTGGLLF.

On this clonotype: A much larger clonotype is one base distant, so this may be a read error. This rearrangement joins TRBV12-3 or TRBV12-4 to TRBJ2-5, with TRBD2 as a possible D gene (6 bases). This CDR3 has 13 amino acids. In nucleotides, the CDR3 is TGTGCCAACGGGAAGCTAGCGCAAGATACCCAGTACTTC. Translated: CANGKLAQDTQYF.

In its sample, this clonotype ranks as medium-sized. V is TRBV11-2 and J is TRBJ1-5; D unresolved. CDR3 length equals 14 residues. Germline V gives CDR1 SGHAT, CDR2 FQNNGV. Deletions cut 3 bases from V and 4 bases from J, with 10 bases between. The CDR3 is CASSFGQLNQPQHF. In nucleotides, the CDR3 is TGTGCCAGCAGCTTTGGGCAGCTAAATCAGCCCCAGCATTTT.

The V and J genes are TRBV5-1 and TRBJ2-4, with 14 bases lining up with TRBD2. Trimming at V came to 4 bases and at J to 1 base, leaving 10 bases not matched to a gene. This CDR3 contains 19 residues. Germline CDR1 reads SGHRS; CDR2 reads YFSETQ. The CDR3 loop is CASSPSGLAGVEAKNIQYF. The CDR3 DNA sequence: TGCGCCAGCAGCCCCTCGGGACTAGCGGGAGTGGAGGCCAAAAACATTCAGTACTTC.

On this clonotype itself: Mismatch with germline at one junction end may stem from a read error. The CDR3 region has the DNA TGCAGCGTTCATGTGGGCTCTGAAGCTTTGTTT. Translated: CSVHVGSEALF. The chain recombines TRBV29-1 with TRBJ1-1; no clear D gene. Germline V gene sequence: CDR1 SQVTM, CDR2 ANQGSEA. The length of the CDR3 is 11 residues. The variable domain in full, completed from reference TRBV29-1 and TRBJ1-1, reads SAVISQKPSRDICQRGTSLTIQCQVDSQVTMMFWYRQQPGQSLTLIATANQGSEATYESGFVIDKFPISRPNLTFSTLTVSNMSPEDSSIYLCSVHVGSEALFGQGTRLTVV.